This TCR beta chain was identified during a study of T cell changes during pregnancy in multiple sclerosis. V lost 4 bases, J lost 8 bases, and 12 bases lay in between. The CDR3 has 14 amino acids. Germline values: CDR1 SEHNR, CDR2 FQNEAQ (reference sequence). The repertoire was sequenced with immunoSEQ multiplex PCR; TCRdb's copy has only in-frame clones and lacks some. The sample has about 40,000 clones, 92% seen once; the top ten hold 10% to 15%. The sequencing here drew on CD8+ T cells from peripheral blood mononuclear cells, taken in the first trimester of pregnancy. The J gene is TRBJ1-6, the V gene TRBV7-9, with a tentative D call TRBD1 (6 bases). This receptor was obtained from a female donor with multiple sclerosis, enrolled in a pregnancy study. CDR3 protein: CASSSEDSYSPLHF. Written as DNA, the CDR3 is TGTGCCAGCAGCTCTGAGGACAGCTATTCACCCCTCCACTTT.